These 32 T cell receptor beta chains came from one sample sequenced in a study of blood T cell repertoires in COVID-19. Produced via immunoSEQ multiplex PCR; TCRdb's table is partial and in-frame only. The sample yields a few hundred thousand clones, about 88% seen once. Sequencing used peripheral blood. The receptors here all came from a woman in her thirties with COVID-19, enrolled during active disease.

This chain connects TRBV19 to TRBJ1-1; D possibly corresponds to TRBD1 (6 bases). Trimming pared 3 bases from V and 3 bases from J, leaving 11 bases between. The CDR3 has 14 residues. Germline V CDR1 and CDR2: LNHDA, SQIVND (reference sequence). CDR3 sequence reads: CASSIGDRHTEAFF. The CDR3, as DNA: TGTGCCAGTAGTATCGGTGACAGGCACACTGAAGCTTTCTTT.

V is TRBV7-6 and J is TRBJ2-1, with TRBD1 identical over 8 bases. CDR1 and CDR2 (germline): SGHVS, FNYEAQ. The trim removed 8 bases at V and 1 base at J, leaving 10 bases unmatched. The length of the CDR3 is 16 residues. The CDR3 spells CASSPGTGESYNEQFF. CDR3 DNA: TGTGCCAGCTCCCCCGGGACAGGCGAATCCTACAATGAGCAGTTCTTC.

The chain combines TRBV11-2 with TRBJ2-7, with D possibly being TRBD2 (5 bases). This CDR3 region has 16 residues. Trimming took 1 base from V and 2 from J, leaving 15 bases between them. CDR1 and CDR2 (germline): SGHAT, FQNNGV. DNA of the CDR3: TGTGCCAGCAGCTTAGGGTTGGGAGCGGCCACCTACGAGCAGTACTTC. It codes for CASSLGLGAATYEQYF.

V and J are TRBV10-3 and TRBJ2-7, with 8 nucleotides matching TRBD2. This CDR3 is 13 amino acids long. The germline V gene encodes CDR1 ENHRY and CDR2 SYGVKD. V trimming: 6 bases; J trimming: 5 bases; junction bases outside the gene matches: 6. CDR3 protein: CAIRGLERNEQYF. Written as DNA, the CDR3 is TGTGCCATCAGGGGACTAGAGAGGAACGAGCAGTACTTC.

The rearrangement joins TRBV5-5 to TRBJ1-2, with 7 bases lining up with TRBD1. The length of the CDR3 is 14 residues. Germline V gene sequence: CDR1 SGHKS, CDR2 YYEKEE (reference sequence). With 3 bases clipped from V and 0 bases from J, the junction kept 2 bases outside the gene matches. CDR3 bases: TGTGCCAGCAGCTGGGACAGTTCTAACTATGGCTACACCTTC. Translated, it gives CASSWDSSNYGYTF.

The rearrangement links TRBV28 to TRBJ2-7; D call uncertain. CDR3 length: 14 residues. The germline V gene encodes CDR1 MDHEN and CDR2 SYDVKM. Trimming stripped 4 bases from V and 4 bases from J, with 14 bases between. CDR3 residues: CASSSGRSLYEQYF. CDR3 coding DNA: TGTGCCAGCAGTTCCGGTAGAAGTTTGTACGAGCAGTACTTC.

This clone was recorded a few times. V gene TRBV6-5 combines with J gene TRBJ1-2, with 7 nucleotides matching TRBD1. Germline loops: CDR1 MNHEY, CDR2 SVGAGI. This CDR3 is built from 14 residues. With V trimmed by 5 bases and J by 4 bases, 7 bases remained unmatched. Here the CDR3 reads CASSPTGILYGYTF. The CDR3 nucleotides read TGTGCCAGCAGTCCGACAGGGATCCTCTATGGCTACACCTTC.

The chain has TRBV14 and TRBJ2-3, with 9 bases identical to TRBD2. Germline loops: CDR1 SGHDN, CDR2 FVKESK. The CDR3 is 16 amino acids. The trim removed 3 bases at V and 6 bases at J, leaving 10 bases unmatched. This chain's CDR3 is CASSQNPASGTDTQYF. DNA for the CDR3: TGTGCCAGCAGCCAGAACCCGGCTAGCGGGACTGATACGCAGTATTTT.

V gene TRBV30 combines with J gene TRBJ2-3, with a possible D match to TRBD2 (5 bases). CDR1 GTSNPN and CDR2 SVGIG come from the germline V gene (reference sequence). Between the trimmed V and J ends, which lost 0 bases and 0 bases, there was a span of 10 bases. The CDR3 loop spans 15 amino acids. This CDR3 is CAWSVGWESTDTQYF. Written as DNA, the CDR3 is TGTGCCTGGAGTGTTGGGTGGGAGAGCACAGATACGCAGTATTTT.

V is TRBV27 and J is TRBJ1-5; possibly TRBD1 for D (5 bases). The V end was cut by 9 bases, the J end by 2 bases, with 14 bases between. Looked up from germline, CDR1 is MNHEY and CDR2 is SMNVEV (reference sequence). This CDR3 is 14 amino acids long. CDR3 nucleotides: TGTGCCAGTTGGCCTTTAGGGGGCAATCAGCCCCAGCATTTT. Its translation: CASWPLGGNQPQHF.

The chain combines TRBV7-3 with TRBJ2-3; 7 nucleotides line up with TRBD1. The V gene's germline CDR1 is SGHTA and CDR2 FQGTGA. Trimming at V came to 5 bases and at J to 9 bases, leaving 8 bases not matched to a gene. The CDR3 length is 13 residues. The CDR3 here is CASSQKGTATQYF. CDR3 DNA sequence: TGTGCCAGCAGCCAAAAGGGGACAGCAACGCAGTATTTT.

The gene calls are TRBV7-2 and TRBJ2-5; 8 nucleotides line up with TRBD1. CDR3 size: 13 residues. The junction had 4 bases not matched to a gene; V was cut back by 1 base and J by 9 bases. Germline lookup yields CDR1 SGHTA and CDR2 FQGNSA. CDR3: CASSLGLDRAQYF. For the CDR3, the DNA is TGTGCCAGCAGCTTAGGTCTGGACAGGGCCCAGTACTTC.

This chain joins TRBV27 and TRBJ2-6; D not certain. Between the trimmed V and J ends, which lost 6 bases and 4 bases, there was a span of 13 bases. CDR1 is MNHEY, CDR2 SMNVEV, per germline (reference sequence). This CDR3 is 15 amino acids long. CDR3 protein: CASRYSLPGANVLTF. CDR3 nucleotides: TGTGCCAGCAGGTACAGTCTTCCCGGGGCCAACGTCCTGACTTTC.

The V call is TRBV4-3, the J call TRBJ2-7, with a tentative D call TRBD1 (5 bases). V lost 0 bases to trimming and J lost 2 bases, with 14 bases between them. This CDR3 is 16 amino acids long. Germline-derived CDR1 and CDR2 are LGHNA and YSLEER. The CDR3 protein is CASSQDSTGVTYEQYF. The CDR3 bases are TGCGCCAGCAGCCAAGATAGTACAGGAGTTACCTACGAGCAGTACTTC.

This clone was picked up a small number of times. The rearrangement links TRBV2 to TRBJ1-1; 7 bases match TRBD1. CDR3 length equals 15 residues. Germline values: CDR1 SNHLY, CDR2 FYNNEI. The V and J ends lost 3 bases and 5 bases, in that order; junction bases with no gene match: 9. The CDR3, as DNA: TGTGCCAGCAGTGATTCCGTACAGGGGCGGACTGAAGCTTTCTTT. Protein: CASSDSVQGRTEAFF.

The V gene is TRBV5-4, the J gene TRBJ2-4; TRBD1 might be the D (6 bases). V was cut by 4 bases and J by 9 bases, with 11 bases left in between. This CDR3 contains 12 residues. Germline V CDR1 and CDR2: SGHNT, YYREEE (reference sequence). The CDR3 sequence: CASSRGTGIQYF. CDR3 coding DNA: TGTGCCAGCAGCAGGGGGACGGGCATTCAGTACTTC.

The chain combines TRBV5-5 with TRBJ2-3; D call uncertain. CDR1 SGHKS and CDR2 YYEKEE come from the germline V gene (reference sequence). V was trimmed by 0 bases and J by 4 bases, leaving 9 bases between them. The CDR3 has 14 amino acids. This CDR3 reads CASSLAPRSDTQYF. The CDR3 bases are TGTGCCAGCAGCTTGGCCCCACGGTCAGATACGCAGTATTTT.

CDR3 loop: CASSLDRTPGELFF. CDR3 bases: TGCGCCAGCAGCTTAGACAGGACCCCCGGGGAGCTGTTTTTT. V is TRBV5-1 and J is TRBJ2-2; possibly TRBD1 for D (6 bases). In germline, CDR1 is SGHRS, CDR2 YFSETQ. V was trimmed by 2 bases and J by 6 bases, leaving 11 bases between them. The CDR3 sequence is 14 residues long.

V is TRBV5-5 and J is TRBJ2-2, with 7 bases identical to TRBD1. The germline V gene encodes CDR1 SGHKS and CDR2 YYEKEE (reference sequence). The CDR3 is 15 residues long. The junction had 4 bases not matched to a gene; V was cut back by 5 bases and J by 0 bases. This chain's CDR3 is CASRWDRTNTGELFF. The CDR3 DNA sequence: TGTGCCAGCAGATGGGACAGAACGAACACCGGGGAGCTGTTTTTT.

J is TRBJ2-7 and V is TRBV3-1 (or the pseudogene TRBV3-2); 7 bases agree with TRBD1. The V and J ends lost 5 bases and 2 bases, in that order; junction bases with no gene match: 6. The CDR3 length is 14 residues. In germline, CDR1 is LGHDT, CDR2 YNNKEL (reference sequence). The CDR3 nucleotides read TGTGCCAGCAGCTTCGGGACAGACCCCTACGAGCAGTACTTC. Translated, it gives CASSFGTDPYEQYF.

The V gene is TRBV11-1, the J gene TRBJ2-7, with 10 bases that match TRBD1. Germline loops: CDR1 SGHAT, CDR2 FQDESV (reference sequence). The CDR3 sequence is 14 residues long. The trim removed 5 bases at V and 5 bases at J, leaving 6 bases unmatched. CDR3 sequence reads: CASSRQGARNEQYF. The CDR3 nucleotides are TGTGCCAGCAGCCGACAGGGGGCGCGTAACGAGCAGTACTTC.

The V gene is TRBV5-1, the J gene TRBJ1-3; D is possibly TRBD1 (5 bases). The CDR3 runs to 17 residues. Germline V gene lookup returns CDR1 SGHRS and CDR2 YFSETQ. The V end was cut by 0 bases, the J end by 3 bases, with 16 bases between. The CDR3 region has the DNA TGCGCCAGCAGCTTGGTACCTCTGGGCAGGGATGGAAACACCATATATTTT. Its protein product is CASSLVPLGRDGNTIYF.

The gene calls are TRBV30 and TRBJ2-1; 9 nucleotides agree with TRBD2. This CDR3 spans 16 amino acids. J lost 6 bases, V lost 0 bases, and 9 bases had no gene match. In germline, CDR1 is GTSNPN, CDR2 SVGIG (reference sequence). The CDR3 coding sequence is TGTGCCTGGAGTGTTTCCAGACGCGGGAGGGGCAATGAGCAGTTCTTC. Protein sequence: CAWSVSRRGRGNEQFF. Based on the CDR3 plus reference TRBV30 and TRBJ2-1, the full variable domain is SQTIHQWPATLVQPVGSPLSLECTVEGTSNPNLYWYRQAAGRGLQLLFYSVGIGQISSEVPQNLSASRPQDRQFILSSKKLLLSDSGFYLCAWSVSRRGRGNEQFFGPGTRLTVL.

The V gene is TRBV6-5, the J gene TRBJ2-1, with unresolved D. V was pared by 7 bases and J by 5 bases, with 15 bases between. The CDR3 is 14 amino acids. Germline loops: CDR1 MNHEY, CDR2 SVGAGI. This chain's CDR3 is CASTDHSSNNEQFF. The CDR3 DNA is TGTGCCAGCACCGACCATAGCTCTAACAATGAGCAGTTCTTC.

The rearrangement uses TRBV30 and TRBJ1-1, with TRBD1 matching over 7 bases. This CDR3 has 15 residues. Germline lookup yields CDR1 GTSNPN and CDR2 SVGIG (reference sequence). The junction had 10 bases not matched to a gene; V was cut back by 0 bases and J by 6 bases. This chain's CDR3 is CAWSVGGGATAEAFF. The CDR3 nucleotides are TGTGCCTGGAGTGTCGGAGGGGGCGCGACCGCTGAAGCTTTCTTT.

This sequence joins TRBV29-1 and TRBJ2-4; 7 bases match TRBD2. CDR1 is SQVTM, CDR2 ANQGSEA, per germline. J gave up 1 base and V 5 bases, and 14 bases lay outside the gene matches. The CDR3 covers 17 residues. CDR3 coding DNA: TGCAGCGTTTTTGAGACCCTTGACGGGAGGGCCAAAAACATTCAGTACTTC. It yields the protein CSVFETLDGRAKNIQYF.

This chain links TRBV5-1 with TRBJ2-3; 7 nucleotides line up with TRBD1. The CDR3 contains 13 residues. The V gene's germline CDR1 is SGHRS and CDR2 YFSETQ. Trimming removed 1 base from V and 4 bases from J; junction bases left unmatched: 0. CDR3 loop: CASSLQGADTQYF. CDR3 bases: TGCGCCAGCAGCTTGCAGGGGGCAGATACGCAGTATTTT.

CDR3 protein: CASSPGLAGGPHNEQFF. The CDR3 DNA sequence: TGCGCCAGCAGCCCTGGACTAGCGGGAGGGCCCCACAATGAGCAGTTCTTC. The chain couples TRBV5-1 to TRBJ2-1, with 15 bases lining up with TRBD2. Germline CDR1 SGHRS, CDR2 YFSETQ. The CDR3 runs 17 residues. V lost 4 bases and J lost 5; bases outside the gene matches: 7.

V and J are TRBV14 and TRBJ2-1; TRBD2 agrees at 10 bases. The CDR3 spans 18 residues. With V trimmed by 3 bases and J by 0 bases, 8 bases remained unmatched. Germline V gene lookup returns CDR1 SGHDN and CDR2 FVKESK. CDR3 sequence: CASSHGLIAGGSYNEQFF. The DNA of the CDR3 is TGTGCCAGCAGCCACGGGTTAATAGCGGGAGGCTCCTACAATGAGCAGTTCTTC.

V is TRBV15 and J is TRBJ2-3; the D gene is possibly TRBD2 (6 bases). Germline CDR1 LNHNV, CDR2 YYDKDF (reference sequence). V shed 0 bases and J shed 6 bases, with 13 bases lying between them. CDR3 length: 15 residues. The CDR3 region has the DNA TGTGCCACCAGCAGAGATGGCGGAGGGATGGATACGCAGTATTTT. This encodes CATSRDGGGMDTQYF.

The DNA for the CDR3 is TGTGCCAGCAGCCGAGCGGGAGAGGGGGAGACCCAGTACTTC. Encoded protein: CASSRAGEGETQYF. The V and J genes are TRBV5-6 and TRBJ2-5, with 8 bases identical to TRBD2. The V and J ends lost 4 bases and 5 bases, in that order; junction bases with no gene match: 7. CDR1 is SGHDT, CDR2 YYEEEE, per germline. The CDR3 loop spans 14 amino acids.

The chain recombines TRBV6-1 with TRBJ2-7; TRBD1 matches 12 bases. Germline loops: CDR1 MNHNS, CDR2 SASEGT. The CDR3 sequence is 15 residues long. Trimming at V came to 3 bases and at J to 6 bases, leaving 6 bases not matched to a gene. The CDR3 region is CASSESGTGGAEQYF. DNA of the CDR3: TGTGCCAGCAGTGAGTCCGGGACAGGGGGCGCCGAGCAGTACTTC.